This entry concerns a single T cell receptor (beta chain). V dropped 8 bases and J dropped 2; count of bases not matched to a gene: 16. The CDR3 has 17 residues. CDR1 MNHNY and CDR2 SVGAGI come from the germline V gene (reference sequence). The source of the sample is a study of blood T cells in healthy people across ages. With a J-beta primer mix and a sample-barcoded 5' primer, a second PCR ran about 7 to 12 cycles. TCRdb re-derived calls from the 5' RACE reads in MiXCR, one entry per CDR3 protein. The repertoire has approximately 800,000 distinct CDR3 sequences, about 62% of them found once; the top ten carry around 30%.

Sequencing was carried out using blood. The J gene is TRBJ2-3, the V gene TRBV6-6; 7 positions agree with TRBD2. The TCR was taken from a man aged 30 to 39 in good health. The DNA for the CDR3 is TGTGCCAGCGGTAAGGGGATAGCGGGCTCCTACACAGATACGCAGTATTTT. As protein: CASGKGIAGSYTDTQYF.